This TCR beta chain is drawn from a study of blood T cell repertoires in COVID-19. Study context: From T cells, B-cell-depleted T cells, or PBMCs came the material, which was cDNA or gDNA.

A few counts support this clone. In the original analysis: The assay estimated nucleated cells by amplifying reference gene primers. TCRdb's table, derived via immunoSEQ multiplex PCR, lists solely in-frame clones and lacks some. V, J and clone size are taken as reported in that table, and D and trimming were inferred from the DNA itself. The sample holds about 200,000 clones, roughly 90% seen once. V lost 1 base and J lost 2, with 5 bases in between. CDR3 length: 14 amino acids. Germline CDR1 MGHRA, CDR2 YSYEKL. Patients at the Seattle site were enrolled during active infection and followed longitudinally.

The sequenced material came from peripheral blood. V gene TRBV4-1 combines with J gene TRBJ2-2; D not certain. This TCR derives from a man aged 50 to 60 with COVID-19, enrolled during active disease. The CDR3 DNA reads TGCGCCAGCAGCCAAGGACTTAACACCGGGGAGCTGTTTTTT. It yields the protein CASSQGLNTGELFF.